These T cell receptor beta chains were read from a single sample in a study of T cells in Graves' hyperthyroidism and ophthalmopathy. TCRdb passed the multiplex PCR reads through MiXCR, listing each CDR3 protein once. The data show 300,000 to 450,000 distinct CDR3 sequences, roughly 13% seen once. The sequenced material came from blood. These receptors all stem from a man aged 25-40 years with Graves' hyperthyroidism that later progressed to Graves' ophthalmopathy. The CDR3 runs from the conserved cysteine through the conserved F or W. D genes are given only for firm matches. Clone size is stated in some rows and not others, as once, few, many or a class when expanded.

>TRBV6-1|many|NA|13|TRBJ1-5
TGTGCCAGCAGGGAGATGGGCAATCAGCCCCAGCATTTT
CASREMGNQPQHF
>TRBV5-1|few|TRBD1|14|TRBJ1-1
TGCGCCAGCAGCTTGGCCGGGACAGGGGGTGAGGCTTTCTTT
CASSLAGTGGEAFF
>TRBV30|NA|NA|12|TRBJ1-5
TGTGCCTGGGTCGGGTCCGCAGATACGCAGCATTTT
CAWVGSADTQHF
>TRBV20-1|NA|NA|14|TRBJ2-1
TGCAGTGCTAGCGTCCCAAGCTCCTACAATGAGCAGTTCTTC
CSASVPSSYNEQFF
>TRBV4-2|NA|NA|16|TRBJ2-6
TGTGCCAGCAGCCAGGCTACAACCTCTGGGGCCAACGTCCTGACTTTC
CASSQATTSGANVLTF
>TRBV5-1|many|NA|14|TRBJ2-3
TGTGCCAGCAGCTCTGGACTGGGCACAGATACGCAGTATTTT
CASSSGLGTDTQYF
>TRBV2|many|NA|14|TRBJ1-1
TGTGCCAGCATTCTCCGTGACGGACGTAGGATCGCTTTCTTT
CASILRDGRRIAFF
>TRBV5-8|NA|NA|14|TRBJ1-6
TGTGCCAGCAGCTTGACTGGACAGTTCTCACCCCTCCACTTT
CASSLTGQFSPLHF
>TRBV20-1|NA|TRBD2|14|TRBJ2-1
TGCAGTGCTAGAGATGGGACTAGCTTTAATGAGCAGTTCTTC
CSARDGTSFNEQFF
>TRBV12-3/TRBV12-4|few|NA|12|TRBJ1-3
TGTGCCAGCAGTTTTGAAAGGAGGACCATATATTTT
CASSFERRTIYF
>TRBV14|NA|TRBD2|15|TRBJ2-2
TGTGCCAGCAGCTCGTTCGGGGGGGCCACCGGGGAGCTGTTTTTT
CASSSFGGATGELFF
>TRBV14|many|NA|14|TRBJ2-6
TGTGCCAGCAGCCATATCTCTGGGGCCAACGTCCTGACTTTC
CASSHISGANVLTF
>TRBV9|NA|TRBD1|15|TRBJ1-2
TGTGTCAGCAGCGTAGAGGACAGGGCCTACTATGGCTACACCTTC
CVSSVEDRAYYGYTF
>TRBV28|many|TRBD1|17|TRBJ1-1
TGTGCCAGCAGTTTATCTTACGGGACAGGGGCCATCCTTGGGGCTTTCTTT
CASSLSYGTGAILGAFF
>TRBV29-1|NA|TRBD2|14|TRBJ2-1
TGCAGCACTAGCGGGAGGAGCTCCTACAATGAGCAGTTCTTC
CSTSGRSSYNEQFF
>TRBV5-1|many|NA|14|TRBJ1-4
TGCGCCAGCAGCCGGCGGGGTGGTAATGAAAAACTGTTTTTT
CASSRRGGNEKLFF
>TRBV5-6|many|NA|14|TRBJ2-2
TGTGCCAGCAGCCGGTACACAGGGTACGGGGAGCTGTTTTTT
CASSRYTGYGELFF
>TRBV14|NA|TRBD2|16|TRBJ2-2
TGTGCCAGCAGCGCCCACCTTAGCGGGGGGACCGGGGAGCTGTTTTTT
CASSAHLSGGTGELFF